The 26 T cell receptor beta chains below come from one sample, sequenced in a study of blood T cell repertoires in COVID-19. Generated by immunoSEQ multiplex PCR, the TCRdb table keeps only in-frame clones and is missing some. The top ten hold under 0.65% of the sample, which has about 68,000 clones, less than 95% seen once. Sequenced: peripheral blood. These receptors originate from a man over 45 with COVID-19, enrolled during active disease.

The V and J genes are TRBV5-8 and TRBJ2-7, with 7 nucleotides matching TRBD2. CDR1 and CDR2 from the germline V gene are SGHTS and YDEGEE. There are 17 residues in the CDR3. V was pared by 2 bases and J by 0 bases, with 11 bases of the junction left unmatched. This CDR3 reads CASSLITSALFSYEQYF. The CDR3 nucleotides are TGTGCCAGCAGCTTAATAACTAGCGCCTTATTCTCCTACGAGCAGTACTTC.

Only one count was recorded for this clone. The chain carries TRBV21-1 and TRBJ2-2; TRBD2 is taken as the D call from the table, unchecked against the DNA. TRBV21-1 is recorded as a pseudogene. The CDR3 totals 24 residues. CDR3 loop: CASSKVGGLNWTSGRTKNTGELFF. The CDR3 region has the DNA TGTGCCAGCAGCAAAGTTGGGGGGCTAAATTGGACTAGCGGGAGGACCAAGAACACCGGGGAGCTGTTTTTT.

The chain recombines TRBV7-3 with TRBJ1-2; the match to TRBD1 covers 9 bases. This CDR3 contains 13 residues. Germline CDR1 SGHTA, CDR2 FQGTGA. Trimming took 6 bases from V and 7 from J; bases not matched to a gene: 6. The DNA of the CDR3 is TGTGCCAGCAGTCAAACAGGGGGCTTTGGCTACACCTTC. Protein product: CASSQTGGFGYTF.

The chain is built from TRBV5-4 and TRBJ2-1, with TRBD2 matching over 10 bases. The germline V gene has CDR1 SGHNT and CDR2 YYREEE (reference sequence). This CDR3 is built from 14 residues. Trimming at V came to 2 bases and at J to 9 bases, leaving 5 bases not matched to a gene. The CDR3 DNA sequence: TGTGCCAGCAGCTTCCTAGCGGGAGCGGGTGAGCAGTTCTTC. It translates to CASSFLAGAGEQFF.

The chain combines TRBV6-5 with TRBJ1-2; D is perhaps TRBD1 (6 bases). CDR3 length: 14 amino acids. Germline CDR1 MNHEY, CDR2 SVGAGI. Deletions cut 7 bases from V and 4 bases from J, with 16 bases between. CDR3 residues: CASNRDTSSYGYTF. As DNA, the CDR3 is TGTGCCAGCAATCGGGACACGTCGAGCTATGGCTACACCTTC.

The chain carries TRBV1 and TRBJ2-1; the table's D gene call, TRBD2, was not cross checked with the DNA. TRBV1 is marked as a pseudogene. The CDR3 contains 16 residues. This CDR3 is CTSSQDSRDSYNEQFF. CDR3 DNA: TGCACCAGCAGCCAAGATTCTCGGGACTCCTACAATGAGCAGTTCTTC.

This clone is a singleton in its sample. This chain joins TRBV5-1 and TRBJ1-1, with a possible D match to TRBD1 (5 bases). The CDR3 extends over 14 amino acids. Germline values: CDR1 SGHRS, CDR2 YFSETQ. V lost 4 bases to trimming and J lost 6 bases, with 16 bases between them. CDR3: CASSLGEKAAEAFF. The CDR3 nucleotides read TGCGCCAGCAGCCTGGGGGAGAAGGCGGCTGAAGCTTTCTTT.

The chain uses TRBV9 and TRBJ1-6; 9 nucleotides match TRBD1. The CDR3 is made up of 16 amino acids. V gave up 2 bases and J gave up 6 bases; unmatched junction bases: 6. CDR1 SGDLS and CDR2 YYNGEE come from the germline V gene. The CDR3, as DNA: TGTGCCAGCAGCGTTACCGGGACAGGGAGTAATTCACCCCTCCACTTT. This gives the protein CASSVTGTGSNSPLHF.

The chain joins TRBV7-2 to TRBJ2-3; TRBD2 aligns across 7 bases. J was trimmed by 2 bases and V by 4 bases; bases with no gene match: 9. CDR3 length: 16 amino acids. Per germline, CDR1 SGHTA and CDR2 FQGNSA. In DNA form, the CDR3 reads TGTGCCAGCAGCTGGGGGGGAGGACCAGACACAGATACGCAGTATTTT. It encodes CASSWGGGPDTDTQYF.

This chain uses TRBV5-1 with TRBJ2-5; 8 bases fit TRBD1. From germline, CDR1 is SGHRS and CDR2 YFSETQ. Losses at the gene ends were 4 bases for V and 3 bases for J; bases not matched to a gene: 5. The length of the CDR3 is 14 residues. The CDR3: CASSQGQVKETQYF. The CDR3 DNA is TGCGCCAGCAGCCAGGGACAGGTGAAAGAGACCCAGTACTTC.

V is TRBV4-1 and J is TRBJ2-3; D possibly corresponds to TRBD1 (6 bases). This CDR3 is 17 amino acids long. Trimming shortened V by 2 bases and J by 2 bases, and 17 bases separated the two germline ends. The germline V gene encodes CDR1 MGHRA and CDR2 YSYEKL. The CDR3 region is CASSQTQGLGLTDTQYF. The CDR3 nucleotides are TGCGCCAGCAGCCAAACTCAGGGGCTAGGCCTCACAGATACGCAGTATTTT.

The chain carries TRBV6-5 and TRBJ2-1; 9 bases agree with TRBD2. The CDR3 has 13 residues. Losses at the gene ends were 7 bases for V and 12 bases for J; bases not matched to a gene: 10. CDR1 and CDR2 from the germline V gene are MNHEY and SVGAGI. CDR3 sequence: CASIHSGSSRQFF. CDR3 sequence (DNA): TGTGCCAGCATTCATAGCGGGAGTTCTAGGCAGTTCTTC.

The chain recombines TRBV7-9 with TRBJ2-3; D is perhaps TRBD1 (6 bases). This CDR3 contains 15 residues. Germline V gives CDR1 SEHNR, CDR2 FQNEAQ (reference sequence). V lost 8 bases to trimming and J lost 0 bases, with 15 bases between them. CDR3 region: CASVAQGLSTDTQYF. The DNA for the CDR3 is TGTGCCAGCGTCGCCCAGGGGTTAAGCACAGATACGCAGTATTTT.

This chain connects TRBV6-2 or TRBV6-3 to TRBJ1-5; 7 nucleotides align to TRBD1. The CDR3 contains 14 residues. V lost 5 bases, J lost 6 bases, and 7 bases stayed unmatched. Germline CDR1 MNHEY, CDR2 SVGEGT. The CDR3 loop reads CASSTLTGSQPQHF. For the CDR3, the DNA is TGTGCCAGCAGTACCCTGACAGGGTCTCAGCCCCAGCATTTT.

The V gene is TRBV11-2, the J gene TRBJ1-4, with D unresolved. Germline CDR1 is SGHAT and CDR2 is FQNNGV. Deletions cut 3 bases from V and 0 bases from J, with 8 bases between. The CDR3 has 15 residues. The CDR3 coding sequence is TGTGCCAGCAGCTTTCAGGCGACAACTAATGAAAAACTGTTTTTT. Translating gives CASSFQATTNEKLFF. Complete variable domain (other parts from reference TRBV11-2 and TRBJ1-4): EAGVAQSPRYKIIEKRQSVAFWCNPISGHATLYWYQQILGQGPKLLIQFQNNGVVDDSQLPKDRFSAERLKGVDSTLKIQPAKLEDSAVYLCASSFQATTNEKLFFGSGTQLSVL.

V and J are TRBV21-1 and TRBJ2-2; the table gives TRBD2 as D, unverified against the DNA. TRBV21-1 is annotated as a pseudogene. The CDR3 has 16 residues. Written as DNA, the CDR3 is TGTGCCAGCAGCGGGTCCGGGACTAGGAACACCGGGGAGCTGTTTTTT. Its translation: CASSGSGTRNTGELFF.

CDR3 loop: CASSFFGSLRTGELFF. In DNA form, the CDR3 reads TGTGCCAGCAGCTTCTTCGGGAGTCTTCGGACCGGGGAGCTGTTTTTT. The chain links TRBV5-6 to TRBJ2-2; TRBD2 is a possible D gene (6 bases). Germline lookup yields CDR1 SGHDT and CDR2 YYEEEE. This CDR3 has 16 amino acids. The V end was cut by 2 bases, the J end by 5 bases, with 16 bases between.

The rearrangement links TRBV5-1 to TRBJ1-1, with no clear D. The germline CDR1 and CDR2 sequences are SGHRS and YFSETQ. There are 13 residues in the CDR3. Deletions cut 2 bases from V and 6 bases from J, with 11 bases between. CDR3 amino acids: CASSFPAVAEAFF. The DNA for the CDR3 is TGCGCCAGCAGCTTCCCCGCGGTGGCTGAAGCTTTCTTT.

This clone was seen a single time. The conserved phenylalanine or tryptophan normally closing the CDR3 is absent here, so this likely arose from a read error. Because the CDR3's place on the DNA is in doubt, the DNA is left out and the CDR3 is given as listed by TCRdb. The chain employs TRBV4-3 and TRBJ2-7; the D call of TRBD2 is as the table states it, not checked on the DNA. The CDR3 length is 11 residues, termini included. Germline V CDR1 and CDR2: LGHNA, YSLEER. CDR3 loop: CASSPGRPSGR.

CDR3 nucleotide sequence: TGTGCCAGCAGTAGTGGCACTAGGCCAGATACGCAGTATTTT. This codes for CASSSGTRPDTQYF. The chain joins TRBV2 to TRBJ2-3, with D perhaps TRBD2 (5 bases). Per germline, CDR1 SNHLY and CDR2 FYNNEI. The CDR3 runs 14 residues. Trimming pared 5 bases from V and 4 bases from J, leaving 13 bases between.

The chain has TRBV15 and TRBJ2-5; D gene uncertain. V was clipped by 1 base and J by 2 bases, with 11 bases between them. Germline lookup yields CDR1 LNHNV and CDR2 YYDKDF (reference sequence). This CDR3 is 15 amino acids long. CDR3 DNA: TGTGCCACCAGCAGAGGCCCACTCCTTCAAGAGACCCAGTACTTC. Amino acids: CATSRGPLLQETQYF.

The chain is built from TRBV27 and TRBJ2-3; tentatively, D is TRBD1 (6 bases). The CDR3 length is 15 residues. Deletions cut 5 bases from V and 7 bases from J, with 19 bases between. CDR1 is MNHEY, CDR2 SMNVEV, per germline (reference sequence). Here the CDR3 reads CASSPYRDLTYTQYF. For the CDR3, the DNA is TGTGCCAGCAGTCCCTACAGGGACCTCACGTATACGCAGTATTTT.

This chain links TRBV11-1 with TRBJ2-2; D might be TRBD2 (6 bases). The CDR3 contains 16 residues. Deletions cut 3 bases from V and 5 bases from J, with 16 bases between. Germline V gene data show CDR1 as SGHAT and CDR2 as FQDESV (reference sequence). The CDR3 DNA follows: TGTGCCAGCAGCTTCCCTGTGGTGGGGGGAACCGGGGAGCTGTTTTTT. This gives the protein CASSFPVVGGTGELFF. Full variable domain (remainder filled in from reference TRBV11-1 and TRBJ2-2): EAEVAQSPRYKITEKSQAVAFWCDPISGHATLYWYRQILGQGPELLVQFQDESVVDDSQLPKDRFSAERLKGVDSTLKIQPAELGDSAMYLCASSFPVVGGTGELFFGEGSRLTVL.

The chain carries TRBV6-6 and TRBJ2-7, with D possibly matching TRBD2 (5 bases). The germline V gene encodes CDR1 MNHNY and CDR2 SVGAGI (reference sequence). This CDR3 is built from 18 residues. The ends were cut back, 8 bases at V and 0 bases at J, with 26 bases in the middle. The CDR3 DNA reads TGTGCCAGCGGTCTACTCCCAGGAGGAGCCACAAGCTCCTACGAGCAGTACTTC. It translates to CASGLLPGGATSSYEQYF.

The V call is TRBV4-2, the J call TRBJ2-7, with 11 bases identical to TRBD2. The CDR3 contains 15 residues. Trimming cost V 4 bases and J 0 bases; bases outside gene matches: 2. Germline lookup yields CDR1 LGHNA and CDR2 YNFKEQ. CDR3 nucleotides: TGTGCCAGCAGCCGAACTAGCGGGAGCTCCTACGAGCAGTACTTC. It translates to CASSRTSGSSYEQYF.

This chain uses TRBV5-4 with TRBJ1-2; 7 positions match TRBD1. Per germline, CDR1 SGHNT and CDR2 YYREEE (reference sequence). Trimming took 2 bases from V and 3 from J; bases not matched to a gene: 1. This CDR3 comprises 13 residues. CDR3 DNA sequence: TGTGCCAGCAGCTTCGGGACAGACTATGGCTACACCTTC. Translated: CASSFGTDYGYTF.